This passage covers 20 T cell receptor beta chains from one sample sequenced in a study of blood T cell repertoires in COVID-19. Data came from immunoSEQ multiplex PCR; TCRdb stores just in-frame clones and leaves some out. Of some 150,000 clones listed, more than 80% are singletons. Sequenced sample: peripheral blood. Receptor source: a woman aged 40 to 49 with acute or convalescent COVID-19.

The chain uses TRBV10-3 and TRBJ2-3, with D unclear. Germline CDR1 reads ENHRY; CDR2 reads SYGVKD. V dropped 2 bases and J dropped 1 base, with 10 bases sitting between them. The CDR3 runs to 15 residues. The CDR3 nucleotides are TGTGCCATCAGTGAGAGTTTTGCGGGCACAGATACGCAGTATTTT. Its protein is CAISESFAGTDTQYF.

The CDR3 sequence: CASSLTGGPYEQYF. DNA of the CDR3: TGTGCCAGCAGTTTAACGGGAGGGCCCTACGAGCAGTACTTC. The V call is TRBV27, the J call TRBJ2-7, with 8 bases aligning to TRBD2. V dropped 2 bases and J dropped 2; count of bases not matched to a gene: 2. CDR1 is MNHEY, CDR2 SMNVEV, per germline (reference sequence). CDR3 length equals 14 residues.

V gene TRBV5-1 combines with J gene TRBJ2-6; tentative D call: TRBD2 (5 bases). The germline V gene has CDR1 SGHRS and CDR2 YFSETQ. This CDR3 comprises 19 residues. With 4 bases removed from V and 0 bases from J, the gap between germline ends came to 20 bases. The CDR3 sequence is CASSPEVGVRLSGANVLTF. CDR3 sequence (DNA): TGCGCCAGCAGCCCGGAGGTCGGGGTTAGGCTCTCTGGGGCCAACGTCCTGACTTTC.

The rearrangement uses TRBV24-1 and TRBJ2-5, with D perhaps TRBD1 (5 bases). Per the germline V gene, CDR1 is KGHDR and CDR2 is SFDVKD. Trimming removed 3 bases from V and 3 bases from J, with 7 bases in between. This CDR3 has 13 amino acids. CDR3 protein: CATSDQGEETQYF. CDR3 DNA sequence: TGTGCCACCAGTGATCAGGGTGAAGAGACCCAGTACTTC.

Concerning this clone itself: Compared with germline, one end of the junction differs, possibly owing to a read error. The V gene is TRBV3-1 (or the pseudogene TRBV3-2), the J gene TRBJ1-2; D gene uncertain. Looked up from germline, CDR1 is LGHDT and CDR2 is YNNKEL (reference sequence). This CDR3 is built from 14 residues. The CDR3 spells CASSQDLGGQRTSF. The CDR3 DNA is TGTGCCAGCAGCCAAGATCTTGGTGGGCAGAGAACGAGCTTC.

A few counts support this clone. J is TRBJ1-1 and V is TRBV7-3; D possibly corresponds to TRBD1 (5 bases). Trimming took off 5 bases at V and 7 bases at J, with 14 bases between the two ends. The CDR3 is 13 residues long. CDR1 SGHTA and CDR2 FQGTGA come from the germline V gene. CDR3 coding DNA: TGTGCCAGCAGCAAGGGGCAGGGCCGTGAAGCTTTCTTT. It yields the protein CASSKGQGREAFF.

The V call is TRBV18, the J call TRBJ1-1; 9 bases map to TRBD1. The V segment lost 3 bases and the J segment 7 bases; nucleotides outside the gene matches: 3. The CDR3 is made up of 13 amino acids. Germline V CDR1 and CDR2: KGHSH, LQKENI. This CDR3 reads CASSPGQGNEAFF. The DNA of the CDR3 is TGTGCCAGCTCACCGGGACAGGGCAATGAAGCTTTCTTT.

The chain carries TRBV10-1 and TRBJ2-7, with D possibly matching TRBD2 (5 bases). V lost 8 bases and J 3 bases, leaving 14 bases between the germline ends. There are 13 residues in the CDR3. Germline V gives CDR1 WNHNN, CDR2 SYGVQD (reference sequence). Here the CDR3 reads CASSGTRDYEQYF. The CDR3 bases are TGCGCCAGCTCAGGCACTAGGGACTACGAGCAGTACTTC.

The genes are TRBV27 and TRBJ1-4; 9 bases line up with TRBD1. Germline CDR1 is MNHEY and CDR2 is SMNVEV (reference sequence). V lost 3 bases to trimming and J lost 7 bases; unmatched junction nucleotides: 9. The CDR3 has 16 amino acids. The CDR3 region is CASSFSTGGFSEKLFF. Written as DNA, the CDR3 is TGTGCCAGCAGTTTTTCTACAGGGGGCTTCTCTGAAAAACTGTTTTTT.

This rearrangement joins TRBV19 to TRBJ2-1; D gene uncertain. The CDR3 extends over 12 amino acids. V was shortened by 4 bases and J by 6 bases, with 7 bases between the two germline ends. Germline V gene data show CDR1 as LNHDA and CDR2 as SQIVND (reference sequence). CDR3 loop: CASSNPFNEQFF. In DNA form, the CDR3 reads TGTGCCAGTAGTAATCCCTTCAATGAGCAGTTCTTC.

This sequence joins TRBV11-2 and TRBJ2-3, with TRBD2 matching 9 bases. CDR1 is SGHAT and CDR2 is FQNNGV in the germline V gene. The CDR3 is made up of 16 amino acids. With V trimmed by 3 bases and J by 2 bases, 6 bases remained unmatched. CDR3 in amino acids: CASSLESGGTTDTQYF. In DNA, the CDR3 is TGTGCCAGCAGCTTGGAGAGCGGGGGGACCACAGATACGCAGTATTTT.

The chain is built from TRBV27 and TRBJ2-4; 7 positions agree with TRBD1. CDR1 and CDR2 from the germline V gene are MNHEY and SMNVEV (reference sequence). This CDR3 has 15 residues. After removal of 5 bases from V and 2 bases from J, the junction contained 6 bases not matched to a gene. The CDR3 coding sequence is TGTGCCAGCAGTAAAGACAGGGACCCCAAAAACATTCAGTACTTC. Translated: CASSKDRDPKNIQYF.

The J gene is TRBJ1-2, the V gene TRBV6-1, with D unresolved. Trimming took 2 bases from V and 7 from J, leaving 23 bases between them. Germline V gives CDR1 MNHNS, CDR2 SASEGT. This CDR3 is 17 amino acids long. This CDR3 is CASSENGLRARLGGYTF. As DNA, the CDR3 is TGTGCCAGCAGTGAAAACGGGTTGCGGGCAAGGCTGGGTGGCTACACCTTC.

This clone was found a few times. CDR3 sequence (DNA): TGTGCCAGCAGCCCAAGACAGGGCGATGAGCAGTTCTTC. The encoded protein is CASSPRQGDEQFF. V and J are TRBV7-3 and TRBJ2-1; TRBD1 aligns across 7 bases. V gave up 5 bases and J gave up 8 bases; unmatched junction bases: 6. This CDR3 contains 13 residues. In germline, CDR1 is SGHTA, CDR2 FQGTGA.

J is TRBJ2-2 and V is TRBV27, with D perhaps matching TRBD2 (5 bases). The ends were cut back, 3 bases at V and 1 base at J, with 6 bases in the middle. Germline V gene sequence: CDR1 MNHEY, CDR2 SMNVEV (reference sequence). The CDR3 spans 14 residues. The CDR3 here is CASSFGGNTGELFF. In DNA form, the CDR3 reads TGTGCCAGCAGTTTTGGAGGGAACACCGGGGAGCTGTTTTTT.

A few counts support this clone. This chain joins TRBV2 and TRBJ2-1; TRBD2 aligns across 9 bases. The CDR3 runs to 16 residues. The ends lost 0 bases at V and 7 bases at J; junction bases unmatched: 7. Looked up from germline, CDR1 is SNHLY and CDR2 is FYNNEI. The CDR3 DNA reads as TGTGCCAGCAGTGAAGCTCTAGCGGGGATTGGGAATGAGCAGTTCTTC. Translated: CASSEALAGIGNEQFF.

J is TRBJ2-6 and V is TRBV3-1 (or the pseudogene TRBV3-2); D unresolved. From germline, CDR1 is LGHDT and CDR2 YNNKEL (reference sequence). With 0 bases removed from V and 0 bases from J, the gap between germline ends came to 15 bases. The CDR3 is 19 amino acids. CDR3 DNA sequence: TGTGCCAGCAGCCAAGATAGTCCGGTAGCAAACTCTGGGGCCAACGTCCTGACTTTC. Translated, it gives CASSQDSPVANSGANVLTF.

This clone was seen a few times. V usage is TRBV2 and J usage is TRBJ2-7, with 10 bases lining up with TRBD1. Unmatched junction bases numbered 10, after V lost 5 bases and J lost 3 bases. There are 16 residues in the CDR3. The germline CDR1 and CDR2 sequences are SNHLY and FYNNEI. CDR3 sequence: CASSSYRDRGNYEQYF. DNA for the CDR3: TGTGCCAGCAGTTCTTACCGGGACAGGGGTAACTACGAGCAGTACTTC.

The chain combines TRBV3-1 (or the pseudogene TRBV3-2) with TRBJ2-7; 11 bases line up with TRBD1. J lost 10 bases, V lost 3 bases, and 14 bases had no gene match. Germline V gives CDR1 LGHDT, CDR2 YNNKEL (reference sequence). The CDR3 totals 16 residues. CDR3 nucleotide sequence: TGTGCCAGCAGCCAGTCGGACAGGGGGCGGAGGGCTCGCCAGTACTTC. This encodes CASSQSDRGRRARQYF.

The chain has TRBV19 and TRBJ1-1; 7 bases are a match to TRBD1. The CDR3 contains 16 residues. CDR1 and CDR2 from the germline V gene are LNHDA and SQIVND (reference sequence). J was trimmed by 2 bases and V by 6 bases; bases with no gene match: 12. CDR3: CASRRWDSDTNTEAFF. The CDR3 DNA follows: TGTGCCAGTAGACGTTGGGACAGTGACACTAACACTGAAGCTTTCTTT.